Listed here is a single TCR beta chain. The antigen remains unidentified. Germline V gene sequence: CDR1 GTSNPN, CDR2 SVGIG (reference sequence). The CDR3 loop spans 15 amino acids. V shed 2 bases and J 1 base; nucleotides not matched to a gene: 7. Library preparation (for TCRbeta) was performed with unique molecular identifiers. MiXCR was run by TCRdb on the PCR reads, yielding one entry per CDR3 protein. The sample lists hundreds of thousands of distinct CDR3 sequences; over 10% were seen once. The source of the sample is a study of T-cell reconstitution after alpha-beta-depleted transplantation in children. Whole-study results and caveats: When one year had passed after transplant, most T-cell counts and diversity came from newly produced T cells.

The clonotype originates from a male patient under 18 who had a stem cell transplant for acute myeloid leukemia, so the T cells may come from the graft donor. This chain uses TRBV30 with TRBJ2-5, with TRBD1 matching over 7 bases. Specimen: PBMCs, mostly from graft donor cells, collected 360 days after TCRalphabeta/CD19-depleted stem cell transplant. The CDR3 here is CAWSLKGGIQETQYF. CDR3 nucleotides: TGTGCCTGGAGTCTTAAAGGGGGCATCCAAGAGACCCAGTACTTC. Full variable domain (remainder filled in from reference TRBV30 and TRBJ2-5): SQTIHQWPATLVQPVGSPLSLECTVEGTSNPNLYWYRQAAGRGLQLLFYSVGIGQISSEVPQNLSASRPQDRQFILSSKKLLLSDSGFYLCAWSLKGGIQETQYFGPGTRLLVL.